A selection of T cell receptor beta chains follows, all from one sample in a study of T cell changes during pregnancy in multiple sclerosis. The repertoire was sequenced with immunoSEQ multiplex PCR; TCRdb's copy has only in-frame clones and lacks some. The repertoire consists of around 47,000 clones, with 95% to 96% occurring once and the leading ten covering about 1%. The sample was peripheral blood, taken in the second trimester of pregnancy. The receptors originated from a female donor with multiple sclerosis, enrolled in a pregnancy study. Each CDR3 is given with its conserved first and last residue. Each record gives: J gene, D gene, V gene, clone size, CDR3 DNA, CDR3 protein. The D gene is left open where the match is weak. Not all rows give a size; the values are once, few, many and, for expanded clones, a class.

>TRBJ2-6|NA|TRBV18|NA
TGTGCCAGCTCACCCCAACAGGGCCACGGCTCTGGGGCCAACGTCCTGACTTTC
CASSPQQGHGSGANVLTF
>TRBJ2-1|TRBD2|TRBV2|NA
TGTGCCAGCAGCCCCAGGGGGCAGGAAGCGGGAGGGCGTGGAGACAATGAGCAGTTCTTC
CASSPRGQEAGGRGDNEQFF
>TRBJ1-2|NA|TRBV5-6|NA
TGTGCCAGCAGCTTACTCCGAGGGTCGAACTATGGCTACACCTTC
CASSLLRGSNYGYTF
>TRBJ2-2|TRBD1|TRBV13|NA
TGTGCCAGCAGCGGTGGACAGGGCGGGGAGCTGTTTTTT
CASSGGQGGELFF
>TRBJ2-1|TRBD2|TRBV19|NA
TGTGCCAGTAAGGCGTGGACTAGCGGGGGGAATGAGCAGTTCTTC
CASKAWTSGGNEQFF
>TRBJ2-1|TRBD2|TRBV7-2|NA
TGTGCCAGCAGCACGGGACTAGCTCGCCGCGGACGGGAGCAGTTCTTC
CASSTGLARRGREQFF
>TRBJ2-1|NA|TRBV7-3|NA
TGTGCCAGCAGCTGGACGTCGGGACTCCACAATGAGCAGTTCTTC
CASSWTSGLHNEQFF
>TRBJ1-4|TRBD1|TRBV27|NA
TGTGCCAGCAGTCTCGGGACAGGGGGATATGGGGAAAAACTGTTTTTT
CASSLGTGGYGEKLFF
>TRBJ2-7|NA|TRBV30|NA
TGTGCCTGGCAGTCTCAGGCCTACGAGCAGTACTTC
CAWQSQAYEQYF
>TRBJ2-1|NA|TRBV7-3|NA
TGTGCCAGCAGCTTAATCGGGGGAGGTGGACCTTACAATGAGCAGTTCTTC
CASSLIGGGGPYNEQFF
>TRBJ2-4|TRBD1|TRBV27|NA
TGTGCCAGCAGTTGGGACAGCAGAGCCAAAAACATTCAGTACTTC
CASSWDSRAKNIQYF
>TRBJ1-4|TRBD1|TRBV12-5|once
TGTGCTAGTGGTTTGGGGACAGGGGACAGGGAAAAACTGTTTTTT
CASGLGTGDREKLFF
>TRBJ2-7|TRBD1|TRBV29-1|NA
TGCAGCGTTGGGGACAGGGCCTACGAGCAGTACTTC
CSVGDRAYEQYF
>TRBJ2-7|TRBD1|TRBV6-6|NA
TGTGCCAGCAGTTACTCGAGCAGGGGGTACGAGCAGTACTTC
CASSYSSRGYEQYF
>TRBJ1-3|TRBD1|TRBV10-3|NA
TGTGCCATCGGGACAGTTGGAAACACCATATATTTT
CAIGTVGNTIYF
>TRBJ2-5|TRBD2|TRBV7-2|NA
TGTGCCAGCAGCTTTGGACTAGCGGGGGTAAAGACCCAGTACTTC
CASSFGLAGVKTQYF
>TRBJ2-7|TRBD2|TRBV6-5|NA
TGTGCCAGCAGACGGGACTATGACGCCTACGAGCAGTACTTC
CASRRDYDAYEQYF
>TRBJ1-2|TRBD1|TRBV14|NA
TGTGCCAGCAGCCAAGTGGGGACAGGAATATATGGCTACACCTTC
CASSQVGTGIYGYTF
>TRBJ1-5|TRBD1|TRBV19|NA
TGTGCCAGTAGTATCGGGACAGGGAACCAGCCCCAGCATTTT
CASSIGTGNQPQHF
>TRBJ2-1|NA|TRBV2|NA
TGTGCCAGCAACTCCGACGGGAGTCCCTACAATGAGCAGTTCTTC
CASNSDGSPYNEQFF
>TRBJ2-1|NA|TRBV29-1|NA
TGCAGCGTTGATCCGGGTGGAGGCAATGAGCAGTTCTTC
CSVDPGGGNEQFF
>TRBJ2-7|TRBD2|TRBV30|once
TGTGCCTGGAGCGAGCGGGAGGGGAACGAGCAGTACTTC
CAWSEREGNEQYF
>TRBJ2-5|TRBD2|TRBV11-1|NA
TGTGCCAGCAGCTTTGGAGCGGGACTGGAGACCCAGTACTTC
CASSFGAGLETQYF
>TRBJ1-3|NA|TRBV2|NA
TGTGCCAGCAGTGAGAGGGAGACCTCTGGAAACACCATATATTTT
CASSERETSGNTIYF
>TRBJ2-7|NA|TRBV5-4|NA
TGTGCCAGCAGCCCAGACAGGCCCCACGAGCAGTACTTC
CASSPDRPHEQYF
>TRBJ1-1|TRBD1|TRBV12-5|NA
TGTGCTAGTGGGCCCGGGACAGGGGACACTGAAGCTTTCTTT
CASGPGTGDTEAFF
>TRBJ2-2|TRBD1|TRBV7-2|NA
TGTGCCAGCAGCGCTCGACAGGGCAGCACCGGGGAGCTGTTTTTT
CASSARQGSTGELFF
>TRBJ2-7|TRBD1|TRBV7-6|NA
TGTGCCAGCAGCTTCGGACAGGGTGGATGGGAAGTCTACGAGCAGTACTTC
CASSFGQGGWEVYEQYF
>TRBJ2-7|NA|TRBV29-1|NA
TGCAGCGTTGGGGGATTACAGGGGGGGACACTGGAGCAGTACTTC
CSVGGLQGGTLEQYF
>TRBJ1-1|NA|TRBV9|NA
TGTGCCAGCGGTAGTTCTCGGGACACTGAAGCTTTCTTT
CASGSSRDTEAFF
>TRBJ2-4|TRBD1|TRBV28|NA
TGTGCCAGCAGTTCCCCGGGACAGAAGTACTTC
CASSSPGQKYF
>TRBJ2-2|NA|TRBV5-4|once
TGTGCCAGCAGCCCTAGGGGGGGGTTCACCGGGGAGCTGTTTTTT
CASSPRGGFTGELFF
>TRBJ2-3|TRBD1|TRBV28|NA
TGTGCCAGCAGCGGACAGGTGACTTGGGGCACAGATACGCAGTATTTT
CASSGQVTWGTDTQYF
>TRBJ1-5|NA|TRBV10-2|NA
TGCGCCAGCGGGGGACAACCTATTCAGCCCCAGCATTTT
CASGGQPIQPQHF
>TRBJ1-1|TRBD1|TRBV9|NA
TGTGCCAGCAGCGCACAGGGGCGGATGAACACTGAAGCTTTCTTT
CASSAQGRMNTEAFF
>TRBJ2-7|TRBD2|TRBV7-3|NA
TGTGCCAGCAGCTTAAGCGGGAGCTACGAGCAGTACTTC
CASSLSGSYEQYF
>TRBJ2-1|TRBD2|TRBV6-1|NA
TGTGCCAGCAGAGCCGGGACTAGCGGGGGCTATGAGCAGTTCTTC
CASRAGTSGGYEQFF
>TRBJ1-2|NA|TRBV18|NA
TGTGCCAGCTCACCAAGGGCCCCGGAGCAGGGTTCCTTCTATGGCTACACCTTC
CASSPRAPEQGSFYGYTF
>TRBJ2-7|NA|TRBV6-1|NA
TGTGCCAGCAGTGAGGGCATAATCGCCTACGAGCAGTACTTC
CASSEGIIAYEQYF
>TRBJ1-1|NA|TRBV5-1|NA
TGCGCCAGCAGCACCCATCCAGTGAACACTGAAGCTTTCTTT
CASSTHPVNTEAFF
>TRBJ2-3|NA|TRBV7-8|NA
TGTGCCAGCAGCCGAACAACGGGATCCCGGAGGAGTTCAGATACGCAGTATTTT
CASSRTTGSRRSSDTQYF
>TRBJ1-2|NA|TRBV28|NA
TGTGCCAGCAGGGAGGGAGTAGGCTATGGCTACACCTTC
CASREGVGYGYTF
>TRBJ2-3|TRBD2|TRBV4-3|NA
TGCGCCAGCAGCCAAGATAAGGTCGGACTAGTGATGGGCACAGATACGCAGTATTTT
CASSQDKVGLVMGTDTQYF
>TRBJ2-2|TRBD2|TRBV18|NA
TGTGCCAGCTCACCAGCGGGGGGGAACACCGGGGAGCTGTTTTTT
CASSPAGGNTGELFF
>TRBJ1-5|NA|TRBV27|NA
TGTGCCAGCAGCCCCGACAGCTATAGCAATCAGCCCCAGCATTTT
CASSPDSYSNQPQHF
>TRBJ2-2|TRBD2|TRBV6-1|once
TGTGCCAGCAGTGTGACTAGCGGTTCGGTCGGGGAGCTGTTTTTT
CASSVTSGSVGELFF
>TRBJ2-7|TRBD2|TRBV7-8|NA
TGTGCCAGCAGCAAAACTAGCGGGGGTATCTACGAGCAGTACTTC
CASSKTSGGIYEQYF
>TRBJ1-1|NA|TRBV7-8|NA
TGTGCCAGCAGCTTAGCCGAGACAGGGAACACTGAAGCTTTCTTT
CASSLAETGNTEAFF
>TRBJ1-4|TRBD1|TRBV18|once
TGTGCCAGCTCGCGAGGACAGGGCACAAATGAAAAACTGTTTTTT
CASSRGQGTNEKLFF
>TRBJ1-2|NA|TRBV5-5|NA
TGTGCCAGCGCCCCACAGGGAAACGGCTACACCTTC
CASAPQGNGYTF
>TRBJ2-4|TRBD2|TRBV18|NA
TGTGCCAGCTCACCACGACGGGAGGGAAAGGACATTCAGTACTTC
CASSPRREGKDIQYF
>TRBJ2-1|NA|TRBV7-9|NA
TGTGCCAGCAGCGGTACCGCAGAAACAGAACCCTACAATGAGCAGTTCTTC
CASSGTAETEPYNEQFF
>TRBJ1-4|NA|TRBV10-3|NA
TGTGCCATCAGCCCCGGGACACCAACTAATGAAAAACTGTTTTTT
CAISPGTPTNEKLFF
>TRBJ2-7|NA|TRBV10-1|NA
TGCGCCAGCAGTCGTGGGGACACCTACGAGCAGTACTTC
CASSRGDTYEQYF
>TRBJ2-2|TRBD1|TRBV19|NA
TGTGCCAGTAGTATCTCCAGGGGGCTCGACACCGGGGAGCTGTTTTTT
CASSISRGLDTGELFF
>TRBJ2-7|TRBD2|TRBV5-1|NA
TGCGCCAGCAGCCGTTTCTCGAGCGGGAGCTCCTACGAGCAGTACTTC
CASSRFSSGSSYEQYF